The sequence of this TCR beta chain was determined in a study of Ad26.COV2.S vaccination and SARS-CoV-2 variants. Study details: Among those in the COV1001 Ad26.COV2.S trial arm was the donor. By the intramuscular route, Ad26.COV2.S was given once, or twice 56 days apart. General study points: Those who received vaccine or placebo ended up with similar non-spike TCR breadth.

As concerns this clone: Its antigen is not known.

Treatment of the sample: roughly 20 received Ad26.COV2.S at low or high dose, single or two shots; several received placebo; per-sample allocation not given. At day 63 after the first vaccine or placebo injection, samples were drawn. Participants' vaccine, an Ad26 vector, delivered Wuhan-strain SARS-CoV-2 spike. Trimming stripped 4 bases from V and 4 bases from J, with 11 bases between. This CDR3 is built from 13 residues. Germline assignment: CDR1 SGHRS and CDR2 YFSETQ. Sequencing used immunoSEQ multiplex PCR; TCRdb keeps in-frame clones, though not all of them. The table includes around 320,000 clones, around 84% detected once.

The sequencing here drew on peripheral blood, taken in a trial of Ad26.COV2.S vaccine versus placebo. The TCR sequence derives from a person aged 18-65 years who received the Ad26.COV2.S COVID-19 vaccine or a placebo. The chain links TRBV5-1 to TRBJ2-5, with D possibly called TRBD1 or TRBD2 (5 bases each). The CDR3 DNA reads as TGCGCCAGCAGCCTGGGGGTCCCAGAGACCCAGTACTTC. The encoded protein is CASSLGVPETQYF.